This T cell receptor beta chain was identified in a study of regulatory T cells in long-lasting Graves disease. Overall study context: Patients met the persistent Graves' disease definition after over 5 years of antithyroid drugs with positive TSH receptor antibodies. Findings and limits, study-wide: Clonotypes that were public and shared totalled 2,500 to 3,500 in persistent patients versus 800 to 1,000 in new patients.

To note about this clonotype: Its antigen is currently unknown.

The time point is: persistent/refractory GD, antithyroid drugs over 5 years with positive TRAb. PBMC-extracted RNA yielded the TCR library. Sequencing libraries for TCR beta were prepared with iRepertoire HTBI primers and Arm-PCR of CDR3 regions. Per the study methods: Identified segments across samples numbered about 64 TRBV and roughly 15 TRBJ. Each CDR3 protein is one row after TCRdb ran MiXCR on the multiplex PCR reads. The V and J calls follow TCRdb's processing rather than the paper's. The sample lists over 650,000 distinct CDR3 sequences; about 30% were seen once. Looked up from germline, CDR1 is MNHNS and CDR2 is SASEGT. The CDR3 spans 13 residues. The V end lost 8 bases, the J end lost 4 bases, and 14 bases lay between the germline ends.

The sequence was collected from a female donor with Graves disease. The sequenced sample was peripheral blood mononuclear cells (PBMCs), obtained when the disease was refractory, from a patient treated with antithyroid drugs. The chain joins TRBV6-1 to TRBJ1-1; D remains ambiguous. The CDR3 protein is CASAGNFATEAFF. CDR3 sequence (DNA): TGTGCCAGCGCGGGTAATTTCGCCACTGAAGCTTTCTTT.